Below, 20 T cell receptor beta chains from the same sample are listed, as sequenced in a study of beta chain features in type 1 diabetes. Sequencing targeted expressed TCRB transcripts, as all isolated RNA had been reverse transcribed. Only in-frame clones appear in the TCRdb table, and some are missing; sequencing was by immunoSEQ multiplex PCR. Here the sample spans fewer than 900,000 clones, roughly 17% being singletons. The sample comprised naive CD4+ T cells from blood. The receptors stem from a woman aged 18 to 35 in good health.

This chain links TRBV18 with TRBJ2-1, with 8 nucleotides matching TRBD2. Germline CDR1 KGHSH, CDR2 LQKENI. The CDR3 loop spans 17 amino acids. J gave up 4 bases and V 3 bases, and 11 bases lay outside the gene matches. CDR3 sequence: CASSPMVGLAGYNEQFF. The CDR3 region has the DNA TGTGCCAGCTCACCTATGGTAGGACTAGCCGGGTACAATGAGCAGTTCTTC.

This clone has just a few counts. The chain has TRBV7-2 and TRBJ2-7; 10 bases map to TRBD2. Germline CDR1 SGHTA, CDR2 FQGNSA. The CDR3 runs to 16 residues. V was pared by 3 bases and J by 4 bases, with 9 bases of the junction left unmatched. The CDR3 sequence is CASSLLAGGNKYEQYF. The CDR3 DNA reads TGTGCCAGCAGCTTGTTAGCGGGAGGTAACAAATACGAGCAGTACTTC.

The chain couples TRBV27 to TRBJ2-1; tentative D call: TRBD2 (5 bases). Germline values: CDR1 MNHEY, CDR2 SMNVEV (reference sequence). The CDR3 contains 15 residues. Trimming shortened V by 0 bases and J by 7 bases, and 13 bases separated the two germline ends. The CDR3, as DNA: TGTGCCAGCAGTTTATCCCGCATCGGCGGGAATGAGCAGTTCTTC. It encodes CASSLSRIGGNEQFF.

The chain combines TRBV7-2 with TRBJ1-4; 7 bases agree with TRBD1. CDR1 is SGHTA and CDR2 is FQGNSA in the germline V gene. The length of the CDR3 is 14 residues. J lost 4 bases, V lost 10 bases, and 9 bases had no gene match. The CDR3 coding sequence is TGTGCCACCAAGAAGGACAGGCTTAATGAAAAACTGTTTTTT. It is translated as CATKKDRLNEKLFF.

In regard to this clone: Other nucleotide sequences from this sample produce the same CDR3. The genes are TRBV18 and TRBJ2-1; perhaps TRBD2 as D (6 bases). The CDR3 is made up of 13 amino acids. The germline V gene encodes CDR1 KGHSH and CDR2 LQKENI. Trimming took 6 bases from V and 7 from J, leaving 13 bases between them. The DNA for the CDR3 is TGTGCCAGCTCCCCCGGGAGAGGAAATGAGCAGTTCTTC. Translated: CASSPGRGNEQFF.

This chain links TRBV5-4 with TRBJ2-2; D is ambiguous. V lost 4 bases to trimming and J lost 0 bases, with 10 bases between them. Germline V lookup: CDR1 SGHNT, CDR2 YYREEE (reference sequence). The CDR3 loop spans 15 amino acids. The CDR3 protein is CASSRTGSNTGELFF. CDR3 in DNA: TGTGCCAGCAGCCGTACCGGGTCGAACACCGGGGAGCTGTTTTTT.

This clone appeared a few times. CDR3 protein: CASSVTGYTGELFF. The CDR3 DNA reads TGTGCCAGCAGCGTGACAGGTTACACCGGGGAGCTGTTTTTT. This chain links TRBV6-1 with TRBJ2-2, with D perhaps TRBD1 (6 bases). The germline V gene has CDR1 MNHNS and CDR2 SASEGT. V shed 6 bases and J shed 3 bases, with 11 bases lying between them. This CDR3 spans 14 amino acids.

This clone was picked up a small number of times. The gene calls are TRBV7-9 and TRBJ2-5; D is possibly TRBD1 or TRBD2 (5 bases each). The ends were cut back, 5 bases at V and 0 bases at J, with 10 bases in the middle. Germline-derived CDR1 and CDR2 are SEHNR and FQNEAQ (reference sequence). This CDR3 spans 14 amino acids. CDR3 sequence reads: CASSRREYQETQYF. The CDR3 nucleotides are TGTGCCAGCAGCCGCAGGGAGTACCAAGAGACCCAGTACTTC.

This clone was seen a handful of times. This chain joins TRBV6-6 and TRBJ2-7; tentative D call: TRBD2 (6 bases). Per germline, CDR1 MNHNY and CDR2 SVGAGI (reference sequence). CDR3 length: 12 residues. Trimming removed 7 bases at V and 2 bases at J, with 9 bases between. CDR3 sequence (DNA): TGTGCCAGCACTTCGGGGGCCTACGAGCAGTACTTC. This translates into CASTSGAYEQYF.

This clone has more than one count but fewer than ten. V and J are TRBV5-4 and TRBJ2-3, with D perhaps matching TRBD1 (5 bases). Trimming cost V 1 base and J 3 bases, with 12 bases left between them. Per the germline V gene, CDR1 is SGHNT and CDR2 is YYREEE (reference sequence). The length of the CDR3 is 15 residues. The CDR3 loop reads CASSLQRGETDTQYF. CDR3 DNA: TGTGCCAGCAGCTTGCAAAGGGGCGAGACAGATACGCAGTATTTT.

The chain links TRBV4-2 to TRBJ2-1; D is possibly TRBD1 (5 bases). V was pared by 4 bases and J by 10 bases, with 17 bases between. Germline V gives CDR1 LGHNA, CDR2 YNFKEQ. This CDR3 region has 14 residues. For the CDR3, the DNA is TGTGCCAGCAGCCTAGACGGCTCCAGGGTAGAGCAGTTCTTC. Translating gives CASSLDGSRVEQFF.

A word on this clone: The germline gene is not matched at one end of the junction; a read error may be the cause. The V and J genes are TRBV7-2 and TRBJ2-1, with 10 bases fitting TRBD2. The CDR3 consists of 16 residues. Germline CDR1 reads SGHTA; CDR2 reads FQGNSA. Here the CDR3 reads CASSRESGRAYNEQFF. DNA for the CDR3: TGCGCCAGCAGCCGAGAAAGCGGGAGGGCCTACAATGAGCAGTTCTTC.

The chain combines TRBV27 with TRBJ2-3, with unresolved D. Germline-derived CDR1 and CDR2 are MNHEY and SMNVEV (reference sequence). V gave up 6 bases and J gave up 1 base, with 23 bases separating them. The CDR3 has 18 residues. The CDR3 spells CASSRNRVMRRRTDTQYF. CDR3 DNA: TGTGCCAGCAGCCGTAACCGAGTGATGAGGCGCCGCACAGATACGCAGTATTTT.

This clone occurred a few times. The V gene is TRBV11-3, the J gene TRBJ2-1; 9 nucleotides match TRBD2. With V trimmed by 3 bases and J by 6 bases, 6 bases remained unmatched. Per the germline V gene, CDR1 is SGHNT and CDR2 is YENEEA. The CDR3 runs to 15 residues. DNA of the CDR3: TGTGCCAGCAGCTTCGATAGCGGGAGTTCCAATGAGCAGTTCTTC. It specifies CASSFDSGSSNEQFF.

Only a few counts were recorded for this clone. This sample includes further DNA sequences coding for the same CDR3. The rearrangement uses TRBV28 and TRBJ2-1, with D unresolved. V was pared by 6 bases and J by 5 bases, with 5 bases between. CDR3 length: 11 amino acids. Looked up from germline, CDR1 is MDHEN and CDR2 is SYDVKM. Here the CDR3 reads CASSPNNEQFF. CDR3 bases: TGTGCCAGCAGCCCGAACAATGAGCAGTTCTTC.

There are a few counts of this clone. This chain joins TRBV29-1 and TRBJ2-1; TRBD2 matches at 9 bases. The germline V gene has CDR1 SQVTM and CDR2 ANQGSEA. J was trimmed by 9 bases and V by 4 bases; bases with no gene match: 10. The length of the CDR3 is 14 residues. The CDR3 loop is CSVVSSGSIGEQFF. The DNA for the CDR3 is TGCAGCGTTGTGAGTAGCGGGAGTATCGGTGAGCAGTTCTTC.

This chain connects TRBV28 to TRBJ2-7, with D hard to call. Germline V gene data show CDR1 as MDHEN and CDR2 as SYDVKM. This CDR3 has 13 amino acids. V lost 8 bases and J lost 2, with 13 bases in between. The chain's CDR3 is CASGYSRTYEQYF. DNA for the CDR3: TGTGCCAGCGGTTACTCCAGGACCTACGAGCAGTACTTC. The variable domain in full, completed from reference TRBV28 and TRBJ2-7, reads DVKVTQSSRYLVKRTGEKVFLECVQDMDHENMFWYRQDPGLGLRLIYFSYDVKMKEKGDIPEGYSVSREKKERFSLILESASTNQTSMYLCASGYSRTYEQYFGPGTRLTVT.

This clone was recorded a few times. The V and J genes are TRBV11-2 and TRBJ2-1, with D perhaps matching TRBD2 (5 bases). The germline V and J ends were trimmed by 8 bases and 3 bases, with 14 bases remaining between them. CDR3 length: 14 residues. The V gene's germline CDR1 is SGHAT and CDR2 FQNNGV. The CDR3 DNA is TGTGCCAGCGGTCGAAGGGAGCTCTACAATGAGCAGTTCTTC. Its translation is CASGRRELYNEQFF.

The chain joins TRBV9 to TRBJ2-1; tentatively, D is TRBD1 (5 bases). The V end lost 1 base, the J end lost 9 bases, and 11 bases lay between the germline ends. This CDR3 is built from 13 residues. Germline values: CDR1 SGDLS, CDR2 YYNGEE. The CDR3 DNA is TGTGCCAGCAGCGTAACAGGAACGAGTGAGCAGTTCTTC. Translating gives CASSVTGTSEQFF.

This clone was seen only a few times. The rearrangement joins TRBV7-2 to TRBJ1-1; no firm D call. Deletions cut 3 bases from V and 1 base from J, with 3 bases between. Germline values: CDR1 SGHTA, CDR2 FQGNSA. This CDR3 has 12 amino acids. The CDR3: CASSLENTEAFF. The CDR3 DNA reads TGTGCCAGCAGCTTGGAGAACACTGAAGCTTTCTTT.